The present TCR beta chain was sequenced within a study of OX40 agonist ivuxolimab in advanced cancers. Study at large: Melanoma, hepatocellular carcinoma, head and neck or renal cell cancer occurred in dose-escalation patients.

Cycle 7 day 1, cycle 4 day 1, and baseline were the timepoints at which blood was sampled. Clones were sequenced by immunoSEQ multiplex PCR, and TCRdb holds only the in-frame ones, with some missing. The sample records about 81,000 clones, under 90% being singletons. The CDR3 extends over 16 amino acids. Per the germline V gene, CDR1 is LNHNV and CDR2 is YYDKDF (reference sequence). Trimming removed 1 base from V and 1 base from J, with 10 bases in between. This clone turned up a few times. This receptor was taken from an adult with an advanced solid tumor such as melanoma, head and neck, liver or kidney cancer. Sequences were derived from CD4+ or CD8+ T cells sorted from blood, sampled in a trial of the OX40 agonist ivuxolimab. The chain links TRBV15 to TRBJ2-2, with D possibly TRBD1 on 5 matching bases. The CDR3 bases are TGTGCCACCAGCAGAGGTGGGGCGCGGAACACCGGGGAGCTGTTTTTT. It yields the protein CATSRGGARNTGELFF.